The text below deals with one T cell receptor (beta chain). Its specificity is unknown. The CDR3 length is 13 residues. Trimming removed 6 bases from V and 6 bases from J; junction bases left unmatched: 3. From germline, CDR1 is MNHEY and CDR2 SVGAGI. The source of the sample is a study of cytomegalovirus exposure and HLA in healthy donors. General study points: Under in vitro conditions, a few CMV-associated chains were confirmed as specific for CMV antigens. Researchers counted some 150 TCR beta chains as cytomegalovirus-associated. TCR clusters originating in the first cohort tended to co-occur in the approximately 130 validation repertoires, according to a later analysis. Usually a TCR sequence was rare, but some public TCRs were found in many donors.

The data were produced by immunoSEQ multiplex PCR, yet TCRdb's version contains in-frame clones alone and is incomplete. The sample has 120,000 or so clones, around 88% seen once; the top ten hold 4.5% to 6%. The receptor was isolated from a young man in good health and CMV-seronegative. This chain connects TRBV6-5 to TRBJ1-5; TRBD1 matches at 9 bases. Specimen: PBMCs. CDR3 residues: CASSRTGAQPQHF. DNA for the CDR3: TGTGCCAGCAGCCGGACAGGGGCTCAGCCCCAGCATTTT.